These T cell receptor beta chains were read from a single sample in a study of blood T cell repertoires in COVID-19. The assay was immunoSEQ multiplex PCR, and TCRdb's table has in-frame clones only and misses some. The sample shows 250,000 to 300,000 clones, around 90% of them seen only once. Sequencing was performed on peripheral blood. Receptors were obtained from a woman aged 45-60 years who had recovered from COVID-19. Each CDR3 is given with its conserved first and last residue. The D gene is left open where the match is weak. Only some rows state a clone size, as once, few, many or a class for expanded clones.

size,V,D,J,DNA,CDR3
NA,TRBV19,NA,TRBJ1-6,TGTGCCAGTAGCCCGGGAAAGAGGGGGTCTGGAGGCCTCCACTTT,CASSPGKRGSGGLHF
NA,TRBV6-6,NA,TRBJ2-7,TGTGCCAGCAGTGTAGCTAGGGAGCAGTACTTC,CASSVAREQYF
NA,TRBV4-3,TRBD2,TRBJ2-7,TGCGCCAGCAGCCACGGACTAGCGGGGAACTACGAGCAGTACTTC,CASSHGLAGNYEQYF
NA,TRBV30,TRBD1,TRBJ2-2,TGTGCCTGGACTCGGACAGGGGGGTTCGCCGGGGAGCTGTTTTTT,CAWTRTGGFAGELFF
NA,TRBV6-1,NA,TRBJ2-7,TGTGCCAGCAGTGAACTAGGAAACTCCTACGAGCAGTACTTC,CASSELGNSYEQYF
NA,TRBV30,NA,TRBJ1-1,TGTGCCTGGAGTCTCGGCAGGGCGGGGTTCTCGGGTAGTGCTTTCTTT,CAWSLGRAGFSGSAFF
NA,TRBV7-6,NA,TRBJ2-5,TGTGCCAGCAGCAGGACAGTACAAGAGACCCAGTACTTC,CASSRTVQETQYF
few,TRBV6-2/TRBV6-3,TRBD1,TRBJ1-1,TGTGCCAGCAGTTACTCACTCCGGGACAGGGGAGGGGACACTGAAGCTTTCTTT,CASSYSLRDRGGDTEAFF
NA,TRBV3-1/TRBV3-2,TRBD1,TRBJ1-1,TGTGCCAGCAGCGCTACAGGGGACACTGAAGCTTTCTTT,CASSATGDTEAFF
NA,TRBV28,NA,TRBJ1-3,TGTGCCAGCAGCCCACCTGAGAGCTCTGGAAACACCATATATTTT,CASSPPESSGNTIYF
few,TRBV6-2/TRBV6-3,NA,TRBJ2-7,TGTGCCAGCAGTTATAGGGCGCAGGGCTCCTACGAGCAGTACTTC,CASSYRAQGSYEQYF
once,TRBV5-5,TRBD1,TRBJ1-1,TGTGCCAGCAGCTTAGACAGGGCCTTTGGTGACACTGAAGCTTTCTTT,CASSLDRAFGDTEAFF
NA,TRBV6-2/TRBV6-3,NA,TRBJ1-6,TGTGCCAGCAGCATGAAACTTCGGGGGGCGAGTGGTTCACCCCTCCACTTT,CASSMKLRGASGSPLHF
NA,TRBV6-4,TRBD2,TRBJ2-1,TGTGCCAGCAGTGTTGAACTAGCGAATGAGCAGTTCTTC,CASSVELANEQFF
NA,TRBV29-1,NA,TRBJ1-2,TGCAGCGTTGAGCAGGTCTATGGCTACACCTTC,CSVEQVYGYTF
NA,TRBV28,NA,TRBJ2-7,TGTGCCAGCAGTTTAGCCAGGGTATTCAACGAGCAGTACTTC,CASSLARVFNEQYF
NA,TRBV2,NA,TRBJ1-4,TGTGCCAGCACCTACCTTGCAACTAATGAAAAACTGTTTTTT,CASTYLATNEKLFF
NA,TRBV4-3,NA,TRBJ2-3,TGCGCCAGCAGCCAAGATACCGGGAGCACAGATACGCAGTATTTT,CASSQDTGSTDTQYF
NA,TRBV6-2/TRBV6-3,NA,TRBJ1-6,TGTGCCAGCAGTTTCGTGCACACCGATTCACCCCTCCACTTT,CASSFVHTDSPLHF
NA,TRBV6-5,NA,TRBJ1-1,TGTGCCAGCAGTTCTTTACAGTCCTGGAACACTGAAGCTTTCTTT,CASSSLQSWNTEAFF
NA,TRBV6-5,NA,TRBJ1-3,TGTGCCAGCAGTCACTTTGGCCCAGGAAACACCATATATTTT,CASSHFGPGNTIYF
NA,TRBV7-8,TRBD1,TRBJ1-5,TGTGCCAGCAGCTTGCGGACAGGTCAGCCCCAGCATTTT,CASSLRTGQPQHF
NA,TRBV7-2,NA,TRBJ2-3,TGTGCCAGCAGCCAGAGACTGCGGGATACGCAGTATTTT,CASSQRLRDTQYF
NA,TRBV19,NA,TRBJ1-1,TGTGCCAGTAGTATCTCTCTCCTGAACTTGGAAGCTTTCTTT,CASSISLLNLEAFF
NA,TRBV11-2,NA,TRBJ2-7,TGTGCCAGCAGCTTAGCGACAGGCGTCTCCTACGAGCAGTACTTC,CASSLATGVSYEQYF
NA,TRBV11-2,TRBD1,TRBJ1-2,TGTGCCAGCAGATCGGCTCAGGGGGGTGGAGGCTACACCTTC,CASRSAQGGGGYTF
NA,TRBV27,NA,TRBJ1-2,TGTGCCAGCAGTTTCCGGGGAAACTATGGCTACACCTTC,CASSFRGNYGYTF
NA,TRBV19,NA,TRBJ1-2,TGTGCCAGTAGTATGCTGTCGGGGACACTCAATGGCTACACCTTC,CASSMLSGTLNGYTF
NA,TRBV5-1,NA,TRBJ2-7,TGCGCCAGCAGCGACCGGGATACGCGCTACGAGCAGTACTTC,CASSDRDTRYEQYF
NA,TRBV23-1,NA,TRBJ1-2,TGCGCCAGCAGTCATGGACAGATTTTCGGTTTTGGCTACACCTTC,CASSHGQIFGFGYTF
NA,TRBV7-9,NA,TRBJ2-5,TGTGCCAGCAGCCGCCCCGGGCAGGGTGGGGAGACCCAGTACTTC,CASSRPGQGGETQYF
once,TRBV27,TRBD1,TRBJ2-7,TGTGCCAGCAGCCCCGGGACAGGGGGCCGCGAGCAGTACTTC,CASSPGTGGREQYF